The clone carrying this T cell receptor beta chain occurred a few times. Preparation of the TCRbeta library used unique molecular identifiers. A single record per CDR3 protein comes from TCRdb applying MiXCR to the PCR reads. The table includes approximately 500,000 distinct CDR3 sequences, 20% to 30% detected once. The data originate from a study of T-cell reconstitution after alpha-beta-depleted transplantation in children. Germline V gives CDR1 DFQATT, CDR2 SNEGSKA (reference sequence). The CDR3 extends over 12 amino acids. The clonotype originates from a boy less than two years old with Wiskott-Aldrich syndrome, due to receive a stem cell transplant. The material sequenced was PBMCs, taken before TCRalphabeta/CD19-depleted stem cell transplant. The V and J genes are TRBV20-1 and TRBJ2-5, with a weak D call TRBD1 (6 bases). The CDR3 is CSIPDRQETQYF. The CDR3 DNA sequence: TGCAGCATTCCAGACAGGCAAGAGACCCAGTACTTC.